These 6 T cell receptor beta chains originate from one sample sequenced in a study of T cell changes during pregnancy in multiple sclerosis. Only in-frame clones appear in the TCRdb table, and some are missing; sequencing was by immunoSEQ multiplex PCR. The profile shows approximately 40,000 clones, more than 75% of them singletons. The material was CD4+ T cells from peripheral blood mononuclear cells, obtained in the first trimester of pregnancy. All receptors come from a female donor with multiple sclerosis, enrolled in a pregnancy study.

CDR3: CASSTPGTGSTDTQYF. For the CDR3, the DNA is TGTGCCAGCAGCACACCCGGGACAGGGTCAACAGATACGCAGTATTTT. The V gene is TRBV11-3, the J gene TRBJ2-3; TRBD1 matches at 9 bases. Germline trimming cut 5 bases from V and 3 bases from J; bases unmatched to any gene: 9. The V gene's germline CDR1 is SGHNT and CDR2 YENEEA. The CDR3 totals 16 residues.

J is TRBJ2-1 and V is TRBV11-2, with TRBD2 matching over 12 bases. Germline lookup yields CDR1 SGHAT and CDR2 FQNNGV. CDR3 length: 16 amino acids. J was trimmed by 6 bases and V by 6 bases; bases with no gene match: 9. The CDR3 nucleotides read TGTGCCAGCAGTCTAGGGCCGGGACTAGCGGGCAATGAGCAGTTCTTC. Translation: CASSLGPGLAGNEQFF.

This clone came up a few times. The chain uses TRBV4-1 and TRBJ1-1, with a weak D call TRBD1 (6 bases). V lost 2 bases and J 0 bases, leaving 10 bases between the germline ends. CDR1 and CDR2 (germline): MGHRA, YSYEKL. This CDR3 is built from 15 residues. The CDR3 protein is CASSQFWTVNTEAFF. The CDR3 bases are TGCGCCAGCAGCCAATTCTGGACAGTGAACACTGAAGCTTTCTTT.

The V gene is TRBV5-4, the J gene TRBJ2-5; 7 positions match TRBD2. Germline values: CDR1 SGHNT, CDR2 YYREEE (reference sequence). Trimming took 0 bases from V and 2 from J; bases not matched to a gene: 1. The CDR3 is 14 residues long. The CDR3 region has the DNA TGTGCCAGCAGCTTGGCCGGGGGGCAAGAGACCCAGTACTTC. It codes for CASSLAGGQETQYF.

The sample holds one count of this clone. This sequence joins TRBV15 and TRBJ2-5; a possible D gene is TRBD2 (7 bases). This CDR3 spans 14 amino acids. Germline V gene lookup returns CDR1 LNHNV and CDR2 YYDKDF (reference sequence). Deletions cut 3 bases from V and 7 bases from J, with 15 bases between. CDR3 protein: CATSSGQRGVTQYF. CDR3 sequence (DNA): TGTGCCACCAGCAGTGGACAGCGGGGAGTGACCCAGTACTTC.

The chain joins TRBV11-2 to TRBJ2-1; D not resolved. The germline V gene encodes CDR1 SGHAT and CDR2 FQNNGV. CDR3 size: 11 residues. Trimming removed 0 bases from V and 13 bases from J, with 7 bases in between. CDR3 region: CASSLETVQFF. In DNA form, the CDR3 reads TGTGCCAGCAGCTTAGAGACTGTACAGTTCTTC.